Listed here are 8 T cell receptor beta chains from one sample, sequenced in a study of blood T cell repertoires in COVID-19. Data came from immunoSEQ multiplex PCR; TCRdb stores just in-frame clones and leaves some out. The table lists tens of thousands of clones, about 85% of them singletons. Sequenced material: peripheral blood. The source of these receptors is a woman in her seventies with acute or convalescent COVID-19.

The J gene is TRBJ1-2, the V gene TRBV10-3; TRBD1 matches 8 bases. The CDR3 runs 14 residues. V gave up 7 bases and J gave up 5 bases; unmatched junction bases: 9. Germline V gene lookup returns CDR1 ENHRY and CDR2 SYGVKD. DNA for the CDR3: TGTGCCATCAACCCGCAGGGGGCCAGGTATGGCTACACCTTC. Its protein is CAINPQGARYGYTF.

The rearrangement uses TRBV4-1 and TRBJ1-2, with TRBD1 matching 9 bases. The CDR3 has 16 residues. J lost 2 bases, V lost 4 bases, and 8 bases had no gene match. Germline CDR1 is MGHRA and CDR2 is YSYEKL. CDR3 sequence reads: CASSRFGQGLNYGYTF. CDR3 nucleotides: TGCGCCAGCAGCCGCTTCGGACAGGGGCTGAACTATGGCTACACCTTC.

V is TRBV3-1 (or the pseudogene TRBV3-2) and J is TRBJ1-2; perhaps TRBD1 as D (5 bases). V shed 4 bases and J shed 8 bases, with 23 bases lying between them. Germline lookup yields CDR1 LGHDT and CDR2 YNNKEL (reference sequence). The CDR3 loop spans 16 amino acids. CDR3 nucleotides: TGTGCCAGCAGCCCTCCTCTGTCCGGACACCTCGGCGGCTACACCTTC. The encoded protein is CASSPPLSGHLGGYTF.

The chain joins TRBV25-1 to TRBJ2-3, with TRBD2 matching 10 bases. After removal of 3 bases from V and 4 bases from J, the junction contained 4 bases not matched to a gene. The CDR3 is 15 residues long. Germline V CDR1 and CDR2: MGHDK, SYGVNS. This CDR3 reads CASSETSGFSDTQYF. DNA of the CDR3: TGTGCCAGCAGTGAGACTAGCGGGTTTTCAGATACGCAGTATTTT.

J is TRBJ2-2 and V is TRBV5-6, with TRBD1 identical over 11 bases. Germline loops: CDR1 SGHDT, CDR2 YYEEEE. V was pared by 2 bases and J by 1 base, with 7 bases of the junction left unmatched. This CDR3 has 18 residues. The CDR3 is CASSFGTGGPKNTGELFF. The CDR3 region has the DNA TGTGCCAGCAGCTTCGGGACAGGGGGACCTAAGAACACCGGGGAGCTGTTTTTT.

This clone occurred once. This chain joins TRBV2 and TRBJ1-2; TRBD1 matches 8 bases. The CDR3 is made up of 13 amino acids. The J segment lost 0 bases and the V segment lost 9 bases, leaving 3 bases of the junction unmatched. The germline CDR1 and CDR2 sequences are SNHLY and FYNNEI. The DNA for the CDR3 is TGTGCCAGGGACAGGGTAGCTAACTATGGCTACACCTTC. It is translated as CARDRVANYGYTF.

The rearrangement uses TRBV7-9 and TRBJ1-5; possibly TRBD1 for D (5 bases). This CDR3 comprises 15 residues. V was cut by 5 bases and J by 4 bases, with 15 bases left in between. In germline, CDR1 is SEHNR, CDR2 FQNEAQ (reference sequence). This CDR3 is CASSHQVGGNQPQHF. The CDR3 nucleotides read TGTGCCAGCAGCCACCAAGTGGGGGGAAATCAGCCCCAGCATTTT.

The J gene is TRBJ2-1, the V gene TRBV6-6; 10 bases are a match to TRBD2. This CDR3 has 16 residues. Germline CDR1 reads MNHNY; CDR2 reads SVGAGI (reference sequence). V lost 5 bases and J lost 3; bases outside the gene matches: 7. The CDR3 region has the DNA TGTGCCAGCAGTGGGGCGTTAGCGGGGGGCTACAATGAGCAGTTCTTC. It specifies CASSGALAGGYNEQFF.